This record covers a single T cell receptor (beta chain). Its antigen is currently unknown. The data belong to a study of blood T cells in healthy people across ages. Together with a sample-barcoded 5' primer, a J-beta primer mix was included in a second PCR lasting about 7 to 12 cycles. Via MiXCR, TCRdb re-called the 5' RACE reads, giving one row per CDR3 protein. Of approximately 800,000 distinct CDR3 sequences in the sample, around 45% are singletons; the top ten hold about a sixth. Study-level findings and limits: Strongly correlated with naive T cell percentage was TCR beta diversity. Compared with aged donors, long-lived donors showed fewer expanded clones, suggesting selection.

Germline loops: CDR1 SGHRS, CDR2 YFSETQ. The CDR3 contains 18 residues. The V gene lost 4 bases and the J gene lost 1 base, with 21 bases spanning the gap. The sequenced sample consisted of blood. This receptor was obtained from an elderly man in good health. This chain joins TRBV5-1 and TRBJ2-1; D not certain. As DNA, the CDR3 is TGCGCCAGCAGCGGGCCTTTACCACAGATCAATTCCTACAATGAGCAGTTCTTC. Protein product: CASSGPLPQINSYNEQFF. The full variable domain, rest sourced from reference TRBV5-1 and TRBJ2-1, is KAGVTQTPRYLIKTRGQQVTLSCSPISGHRSVSWYQQTPGQGLQFLFEYFSETQRNKGNFPGRFSGRQFSNSRSEMNVSTLELGDSALYLCASSGPLPQINSYNEQFFGPGTRLTVL.